The entry below describes one T cell receptor (beta chain). Its target is not known. This specimen belongs to a study of shared clonotypes between healthy human individuals. Study conclusions and caveats: Clonotype sharing levels among donors were expected to vary with sequencing depth.

The authors' processing: There were no quality scores in the junction-only immunoSEQ sequences, so filtering differed. This table comes from immunoSEQ multiplex PCR, and its TCRdb copy is limited to in-frame clones, with some not included. V, J and clone size reflect that table, while D and trimming were determined from the DNA. Here the sample spans millions of clones, around 94% being singletons. CD4+ cells yielded CD45RA+ naive and CD45RA-negative memory subsets. The sample consisted of naive CD4+ T cells sorted from blood. The subset is: CD45RA+ positively selected. The clonotype originates from a man between 18 and 29 years old in good health.

The CDR3 bases are TGTGCCACCAGCAGAGAGGGCGGAAAGGGACTTCGCTCCTACAATGAGCAGTTCTTC. This codes for CATSREGGKGLRSYNEQFF. V is TRBV15 and J is TRBJ2-1; D possibly corresponds to TRBD2 (6 bases). The CDR3 runs 19 residues. The germline V gene encodes CDR1 LNHNV and CDR2 YYDKDF (reference sequence). V was clipped by 0 bases and J by 0 bases, with 18 bases between them.